This T cell receptor beta chain derives from a study of technical replicates of blood from a few donors. Using immunoSEQ multiplex PCR, the repertoire was profiled, and TCRdb retains in-frame clones only, with some absent. The repertoire consists of approximately 79,000 clones, with 85% to 95% occurring once and the leading ten covering more than 0.25%. V gave up 5 bases and J gave up 3 bases, with 23 bases separating them. Germline CDR1 reads SEHNR; CDR2 reads FQNEAQ (reference sequence). The CDR3 extends over 17 amino acids. The receptor comes from a human donor in good health. The chain carries TRBV7-9 and TRBJ2-7, with a tentative D call TRBD2 (5 bases). Sequenced input: T cells isolated from PBMCs. The CDR3 coding sequence is TGTGCCAGCAGCCCAGCAATGAGCCAGCGGTCGAACTACGAGCAGTACTTC. Its protein product is CASSPAMSQRSNYEQYF. Full variable domain (missing parts from reference TRBV7-9 and TRBJ2-7): DTGVSQNPRHKITKRGQNVTFRCDPISEHNRLYWYRQTLGQGPEFLTYFQNEAQLEKSRLLSDRFSAERPKGSFSTLEIQRTEQGDSAMYLCASSPAMSQRSNYEQYFGPGTRLTVT.